Presented here are 25 T cell receptor beta chains from one specimen sequenced in a study of blood T cell repertoires in COVID-19. Some clones are missing from TCRdb's copy, which holds only in-frame ones; the method was immunoSEQ multiplex PCR. This table has 220,000 or so clones, around four fifths appearing once. Specimen: peripheral blood. The receptor set was obtained from a woman aged 80 or over with acute or convalescent COVID-19.

The CDR3 sequence: CASSWTGRGNTEAFF. CDR3 DNA: TGTGCCAGCAGTTGGACAGGGAGGGGGAACACTGAAGCTTTCTTT. The chain joins TRBV28 to TRBJ1-1; 8 bases line up with TRBD1. Germline V CDR1 and CDR2: MDHEN, SYDVKM. Germline trimming cut 4 bases from V and 1 base from J; bases unmatched to any gene: 5. The CDR3 is made up of 15 amino acids.

The rearrangement links TRBV12-3 or TRBV12-4 to TRBJ2-2; 7 bases fit TRBD1. V lost 2 bases to trimming and J lost 9 bases; unmatched junction nucleotides: 3. The length of the CDR3 is 13 residues. Here the CDR3 DNA reads TGTGCCAGCAGTTTACAGACAGGGTGGGAGCTGTTTTTT. Residues: CASSLQTGWELFF.

CDR3 in amino acids: CASSLARDRGRDEQFF. In DNA, the CDR3 is TGTGCCAGCAGCTTAGCCCGGGACAGGGGGCGGGATGAGCAGTTCTTC. The genes are TRBV7-2 and TRBJ2-1; 12 positions agree with TRBD1. Germline assignment: CDR1 SGHTA and CDR2 FQGNSA. Germline trimming cut 0 bases from V and 8 bases from J; bases unmatched to any gene: 5. The CDR3 has 16 residues.

The chain recombines TRBV9 with TRBJ2-1; D remains unclear. Germline V CDR1 and CDR2: SGDLS, YYNGEE. The CDR3 length is 14 residues. The germline V and J ends were trimmed by 2 bases and 1 base, with 7 bases remaining between them. The CDR3 DNA follows: TGTGCCAGCAGCGTTGGTGAGTCCTACAATGAGCAGTTCTTC. Translated: CASSVGESYNEQFF.

This chain links TRBV4-1 with TRBJ2-3; the match to TRBD2 covers 7 bases. CDR3 length equals 20 residues. The germline CDR1 and CDR2 sequences are MGHRA and YSYEKL. Germline trimming cut 1 base from V and 3 bases from J; bases unmatched to any gene: 19. This chain's CDR3 is CASSQGWGSWGGVGTDTQYF. CDR3 bases: TGCGCCAGCAGCCAAGGCTGGGGTAGCTGGGGGGGGGTAGGGACAGATACGCAGTATTTT.

The chain links TRBV5-6 to TRBJ2-2; D might be TRBD2 (6 bases). This CDR3 has 17 amino acids. With 4 bases removed from V and 4 bases from J, the gap between germline ends came to 20 bases. CDR1 SGHDT and CDR2 YYEEEE come from the germline V gene. The CDR3 region has the DNA TGTGCCAGCAGCCGACCTGGGGGGAGAGTAGGCACCGGGGAGCTGTTTTTT. It encodes CASSRPGGRVGTGELFF.

The rearrangement uses TRBV7-6 and TRBJ2-1; the match to TRBD2 covers 10 bases. This CDR3 has 17 residues. Germline V gene lookup returns CDR1 SGHVS and CDR2 FNYEAQ. J was trimmed by 6 bases and V by 4 bases; bases with no gene match: 12. This CDR3 is CASSSSLGSGRGNEQFF. CDR3 bases: TGTGCCAGCAGCTCATCTCTGGGGAGCGGGAGGGGCAATGAGCAGTTCTTC.

V gene TRBV3-1 (or the pseudogene TRBV3-2) combines with J gene TRBJ1-6; a weak D match, TRBD1 (5 bases). V lost 1 base to trimming and J lost 8 bases, with 15 bases between them. CDR1 is LGHDT and CDR2 is YNNKEL in the germline V gene (reference sequence). The CDR3 contains 16 residues. CDR3 sequence: CASSQGSRGRYSPLHF. In DNA, the CDR3 is TGTGCCAGCAGCCAAGGAAGTAGGGGTCGGTATTCACCCCTCCACTTT.

In its sample, this clone was seen once. The chain is built from TRBV24-1 and TRBJ2-1; TRBD2 matches at 12 bases. V lost 1 base, J lost 9 bases, and 3 bases stayed unmatched. CDR3 length equals 15 residues. CDR1 KGHDR and CDR2 SFDVKD come from the germline V gene. CDR3 sequence reads: CATSDFTSGRSEQFF. CDR3 bases: TGTGCCACCAGTGATTTTACTAGCGGGAGGTCTGAGCAGTTCTTC.

This chain links TRBV6-1 with TRBJ2-5, with TRBD2 matching 13 bases. The germline V gene has CDR1 MNHNS and CDR2 SASEGT. The CDR3 extends over 17 amino acids. J gave up 4 bases and V 3 bases, and 8 bases lay outside the gene matches. The CDR3 loop reads CASSDDPGLAGLETQYF. DNA for the CDR3: TGTGCCAGCAGTGATGATCCGGGACTAGCGGGATTAGAGACCCAGTACTTC.

The CDR3 region is CASGLGGRITKNIQYF. The CDR3 DNA follows: TGTGCCAGCGGTCTGGGGGGGCGCATAACCAAAAACATTCAGTACTTC. The chain couples TRBV21-1 to TRBJ2-4; the table's D call of TRBD2 was not tested on the DNA. TRBV21-1 is annotated as a pseudogene. The CDR3 is 16 amino acids.

This chain uses TRBV19 with TRBJ1-1, with TRBD1 matching over 11 bases. The CDR3 consists of 16 residues. Germline CDR1 LNHDA, CDR2 SQIVND (reference sequence). The trim removed 4 bases at V and 5 bases at J, leaving 9 bases unmatched. The CDR3 DNA is TGTGCCAGTAGTACCGGGACAGGGGGTAGGAGAACTGAAGCTTTCTTT. Its translation is CASSTGTGGRRTEAFF. The complete variable domain, with remaining parts taken from reference TRBV19 and TRBJ1-1, reads DGGITQSPKYLFRKEGQNVTLSCEQNLNHDAMYWYRQDPGQGLRLIYYSQIVNDFQKGDIAEGYSVSREKKESFPLTVTSAQKNPTAFYLCASSTGTGGRRTEAFFGQGTRLTVV.

This chain links TRBV6-6 with TRBJ1-1; D is uncertain. The V gene lost 5 bases and the J gene lost 1 base, with 8 bases spanning the gap. This CDR3 is 13 amino acids long. Germline CDR1 MNHNY, CDR2 SVGAGI (reference sequence). The CDR3 protein is CASSKAKNTEAFF. The DNA of the CDR3 is TGTGCCAGCAGTAAAGCTAAGAACACTGAAGCTTTCTTT.

This rearrangement joins TRBV7-4 to TRBJ2-7; TRBD2 aligns across 14 bases. CDR1 is SGHVT, CDR2 SQSDAQ, per germline. V shed 5 bases and J 4 bases; nucleotides not matched to a gene: 4. The CDR3 is made up of 15 amino acids. CDR3 sequence reads: CASSEGLAGGYEQYF. In DNA form, the CDR3 reads TGTGCCAGCAGCGAAGGACTAGCGGGAGGTTACGAGCAGTACTTC.

Only a few counts were recorded for this clone. This rearrangement joins TRBV4-1 to TRBJ1-2; D is undetermined. CDR1 and CDR2 from the germline V gene are MGHRA and YSYEKL. Trimming removed 4 bases at V and 2 bases at J, with 11 bases between. The CDR3 length is 14 residues. The CDR3 reads CASSPGPVNYGYTF. The CDR3 DNA sequence: TGCGCCAGCAGCCCAGGTCCAGTCAACTATGGCTACACCTTC.

The CDR3 bases are TGTGCCAGCAGCTTAGGGCTAGCATCAGAGACCCAGTACTTC. Protein sequence: CASSLGLASETQYF. The chain combines TRBV13 with TRBJ2-5; TRBD2 is a possible D gene (5 bases). CDR1 is PRHDT, CDR2 FYEKMQ, per germline (reference sequence). The CDR3 runs 14 residues. The V end was cut by 0 bases, the J end by 4 bases, with 9 bases between.

The rearrangement uses TRBV6-5 and TRBJ1-1; 11 nucleotides line up with TRBD1. Germline V gene data show CDR1 as MNHEY and CDR2 as SVGAGI. V lost 8 bases and J lost 11; bases outside the gene matches: 7. The CDR3 contains 12 residues. The CDR3 sequence is CASGDRGIRAFF. CDR3 nucleotide sequence: TGTGCCAGCGGGGACAGGGGGATAAGGGCTTTCTTT.

CDR3 bases: TGTGCCAGCACGAAGGCAGGGGATACCCTCCACTTT. This sequence encodes CASTKAGDTLHF. The chain employs TRBV25-1 and TRBJ1-6; D is perhaps TRBD1 (6 bases). The CDR3 extends over 12 amino acids. Trimming stripped 7 bases from V and 14 bases from J, with 15 bases between. CDR1 MGHDK and CDR2 SYGVNS come from the germline V gene.

V is TRBV5-4 and J is TRBJ2-7; 8 bases are a match to TRBD1. Germline lookup yields CDR1 SGHNT and CDR2 YYREEE (reference sequence). The CDR3 has 16 residues. Unmatched junction bases numbered 13, after V lost 3 bases and J lost 5 bases. The DNA of the CDR3 is TGTGCCAGCAGCTCCCGTCCGGGACAGGTGATCGACGAGCAGTACTTC. It codes for CASSSRPGQVIDEQYF.

This clone was recorded once. The chain recombines TRBV5-8 with TRBJ1-2; a weak D match, TRBD1 (5 bases). V lost 4 bases, J lost 4 bases, and 11 bases lay in between. Germline V gene lookup returns CDR1 SGHTS and CDR2 YDEGEE. This CDR3 has 13 residues. This CDR3 is CASSDRTTYGYTF. The CDR3 DNA sequence: TGTGCCAGCAGCGATAGGACAACCTATGGCTACACCTTC.

The chain carries TRBV5-1 and TRBJ1-3; D not resolved. The CDR3 contains 17 residues. The germline gives CDR1 SGHRS, CDR2 YFSETQ. V dropped 0 bases and J dropped 0 bases, with 13 bases sitting between them. DNA for the CDR3: TGCGCCAGCAGCTTGGGGTCAGGAACTAGCTCTGGAAACACCATATATTTT. Translation gives CASSLGSGTSSGNTIYF.

V usage is TRBV9 and J usage is TRBJ2-1, with 7 bases aligning to TRBD2. Per the germline V gene, CDR1 is SGDLS and CDR2 is YYNGEE. CDR3 length: 14 residues. Trimming cost V 3 bases and J 10 bases; bases outside gene matches: 10. Here the CDR3 reads CASSAGGRGLEQFF. CDR3 DNA: TGTGCCAGCAGCGCCGGGGGGAGGGGACTGGAGCAGTTCTTC.

The rearrangement links TRBV5-1 to TRBJ2-5; 15 positions match TRBD2. Germline loops: CDR1 SGHRS, CDR2 YFSETQ. CDR3 length: 18 amino acids. V shed 4 bases and J 2 bases; nucleotides not matched to a gene: 9. CDR3: CASSRGLAGGMGQETQYF. The CDR3 DNA sequence: TGCGCCAGCAGCCGGGGACTAGCGGGAGGCATGGGGCAAGAGACCCAGTACTTC. Full variable domain (rest looked up from reference TRBV5-1 and TRBJ2-5): KAGVTQTPRYLIKTRGQQVTLSCSPISGHRSVSWYQQTPGQGLQFLFEYFSETQRNKGNFPGRFSGRQFSNSRSEMNVSTLELGDSALYLCASSRGLAGGMGQETQYFGPGTRLLVL.

The chain couples TRBV27 to TRBJ1-4; D is ambiguous. Germline V lookup: CDR1 MNHEY, CDR2 SMNVEV (reference sequence). This CDR3 has 14 residues. V was pared by 3 bases and J by 4 bases, with 9 bases between. The DNA of the CDR3 is TGTGCCAGCAGTTTTTTAGGGAGTAATGAAAAACTGTTTTTT. Encoded protein: CASSFLGSNEKLFF.

This sequence joins TRBV4-2 and TRBJ1-4, with 7 bases identical to TRBD1. J lost 0 bases, V lost 1 base, and 2 bases had no gene match. CDR3 length: 16 residues. Germline V gene sequence: CDR1 LGHNA, CDR2 YNFKEQ. CDR3 amino acids: CASSQGGTATNEKLFF. The CDR3 DNA reads as TGTGCCAGCAGCCAAGGAGGGACAGCAACTAATGAAAAACTGTTTTTT.